Below are 27 T cell receptor beta chains sequenced from a single sample in a study of blood T cell repertoires in COVID-19. TCRdb keeps only in-frame clones here, not all; method: immunoSEQ multiplex PCR. The table has around 100,000 clones, 70% to 90% seen once. Input material: peripheral blood. All receptors come from a man aged 50 to 60 in a cohort sampled during active COVID-19.

This clone was observed a handful of times. J is TRBJ1-1 and V is TRBV6-5; 8 nucleotides agree with TRBD1. Germline lookup yields CDR1 MNHEY and CDR2 SVGAGI. There are 14 residues in the CDR3. The ends lost 6 bases at V and 1 base at J; junction bases unmatched: 4. The CDR3 loop reads CASRTGTGNTEAFF. CDR3 bases: TGTGCCAGCAGAACCGGGACAGGGAACACTGAAGCTTTCTTT.

The chain combines TRBV2 with TRBJ2-7, with D possibly matching TRBD1 (6 bases). The CDR3 extends over 13 amino acids. The V end was cut by 6 bases, the J end by 7 bases, with 16 bases between. Germline V gene lookup returns CDR1 SNHLY and CDR2 FYNNEI. The CDR3 here is CASSVHPTGEQYV. CDR3 DNA: TGTGCCAGCAGCGTACATCCTACAGGGGAGCAGTACGTC.

J is TRBJ1-5 and V is TRBV18; D is unclear. The CDR3 has 16 amino acids. The V gene's germline CDR1 is KGHSH and CDR2 LQKENI. V lost 2 bases, J lost 2 bases, and 13 bases lay in between. The CDR3 DNA is TGTGCCAGCTCACCAAGGACGGGAGACGGCAATCAGCCCCAGCATTTT. This sequence encodes CASSPRTGDGNQPQHF.

The genes are TRBV5-1 and TRBJ2-1; 12 bases are a match to TRBD2. The V gene end was trimmed by 4 bases and the J gene end by 1 base; junction bases not matched to a gene: 12. Germline V gene lookup returns CDR1 SGHRS and CDR2 YFSETQ. This CDR3 is 19 amino acids long. CDR3 in amino acids: CASSPPLAGGLASYNEQFF. CDR3 DNA sequence: TGCGCCAGCAGCCCTCCCCTAGCGGGGGGGCTAGCATCCTACAATGAGCAGTTCTTC.

V usage is TRBV27 and J usage is TRBJ1-2; 8 bases map to TRBD1. CDR3 length: 13 amino acids. Losses at the gene ends were 6 bases for V and 4 bases for J; bases not matched to a gene: 4. Germline assignment: CDR1 MNHEY and CDR2 SMNVEV (reference sequence). CDR3 residues: CASRPTGVYGYTF. The CDR3 nucleotides read TGTGCCAGCAGACCGACAGGGGTCTATGGCTACACCTTC.

CDR3: CSVEGGMGELFF. The CDR3, as DNA: TGCAGCGTTGAGGGGGGAATGGGGGAGCTGTTTTTT. The gene calls are TRBV29-1 and TRBJ2-2, with a tentative D call TRBD2 (6 bases). The V gene's germline CDR1 is SQVTM and CDR2 ANQGSEA. Trimming took 3 bases from V and 8 from J, leaving 10 bases between them. The length of the CDR3 is 12 residues.

In DNA, the CDR3 is TGTGCCAGCAACCGGGGGGTTTTGCCTGAAGCTTTCTTT. Translation: CASNRGVLPEAFF. V gene TRBV7-9 combines with J gene TRBJ1-1; TRBD1 might be the D (5 bases). Trimming took 7 bases from V and 6 from J, leaving 15 bases between them. This CDR3 contains 13 residues. Germline lookup yields CDR1 SEHNR and CDR2 FQNEAQ (reference sequence).

The chain couples TRBV7-2 to TRBJ1-3; TRBD1 matches at 8 bases. The CDR3 has 15 residues. Germline trimming cut 1 base from V and 7 bases from J; bases unmatched to any gene: 6. CDR1 SGHTA and CDR2 FQGNSA come from the germline V gene. In DNA, the CDR3 is TGTGCCAGCAGCTTAGGAAGCAGGGGGCAGAACACCATATATTTT. The encoded protein is CASSLGSRGQNTIYF.

This clone was seen a handful of times. The J gene is TRBJ2-7, the V gene TRBV11-3; TRBD1 aligns across 9 bases. V dropped 1 base and J dropped 2; count of bases not matched to a gene: 0. This CDR3 is built from 14 residues. Germline loops: CDR1 SGHNT, CDR2 YENEEA. Here the CDR3 reads CASSLGTGAYEQYF. The CDR3 DNA is TGTGCCAGCAGCTTAGGGACAGGGGCCTACGAGCAGTACTTC.

The V call is TRBV4-1, the J call TRBJ2-4; D is perhaps TRBD1 (5 bases). Germline V gene sequence: CDR1 MGHRA, CDR2 YSYEKL. There are 16 residues in the CDR3. V lost 1 base to trimming and J lost 0 bases, with 10 bases between them. CDR3 residues: CASSQGGHIAKNIQYF. CDR3 in DNA: TGCGCCAGCAGCCAAGGCGGACATATAGCCAAAAACATTCAGTACTTC.

The chain carries TRBV19 and TRBJ1-2; 9 nucleotides match TRBD1. V was pared by 3 bases and J by 5 bases, with 10 bases of the junction left unmatched. This CDR3 is built from 16 residues. Per germline, CDR1 LNHDA and CDR2 SQIVND (reference sequence). The CDR3 here is CASSIGTGNRGYGYTF. The CDR3 nucleotides are TGTGCCAGTAGTATTGGGACAGGGAATAGAGGTTATGGCTACACCTTC.

This chain links TRBV12-1 with TRBJ2-7; TRBD2 reflects the table's D call only, with no check against the DNA. TRBV12-1 is recorded as a pseudogene. The CDR3 has 12 amino acids. The CDR3 DNA sequence: TGTGCCAGCAGCTTTCGCGGGTACGAGCAGTACTTC. This translates into CASSFRGYEQYF.

The chain carries TRBV6-5 and TRBJ2-7; TRBD2 matches 10 bases. The CDR3 runs 15 residues. The trim removed 7 bases at V and 1 base at J, leaving 7 bases unmatched. Germline loops: CDR1 MNHEY, CDR2 SVGAGI. The CDR3 reads CASTSGGSGSYEQYF. CDR3 bases: TGTGCCAGCACTAGCGGGGGATCGGGTTCCTACGAGCAGTACTTC.

The rearrangement uses TRBV5-1 and TRBJ2-3; TRBD2 matches at 10 bases. The V gene end was trimmed by 2 bases and the J gene end by 2 bases; junction bases not matched to a gene: 5. The germline V gene has CDR1 SGHRS and CDR2 YFSETQ. The CDR3 is made up of 16 amino acids. CDR3 DNA: TGCGCCAGCAGCTTTGGTAGCGGGGGGCCCACAGATACGCAGTATTTT. This encodes CASSFGSGGPTDTQYF. The full variable domain, in which reference TRBV5-1 and TRBJ2-3 provide the parts outside the CDR3, is KAGVTQTPRYLIKTRGQQVTLSCSPISGHRSVSWYQQTPGQGLQFLFEYFSETQRNKGNFPGRFSGRQFSNSRSEMNVSTLELGDSALYLCASSFGSGGPTDTQYFGPGTRLTVL.

In its sample, this clone was seen once. The rearrangement links TRBV6-4 to TRBJ1-6; 9 nucleotides line up with TRBD1. This CDR3 has 15 amino acids. V gave up 6 bases and J gave up 10 bases; unmatched junction bases: 10. Looked up from germline, CDR1 is MRHNA and CDR2 is SNTAGT. This chain's CDR3 is CASSVKPGQGSPLHF. CDR3 DNA sequence: TGTGCCAGCAGCGTTAAACCGGGACAGGGATCACCCCTCCACTTT.

This clone was recorded once. The chain combines TRBV5-4 with TRBJ1-6; no definite D call. The germline gives CDR1 SGHNT, CDR2 YYREEE (reference sequence). V was trimmed by 0 bases and J by 7 bases, leaving 8 bases between them. This CDR3 is 14 amino acids long. The chain's CDR3 is CASSLEQPNSPLHF. CDR3 coding DNA: TGTGCCAGCAGCTTGGAGCAACCGAATTCACCCCTCCACTTT.

The chain links TRBV5-1 to TRBJ2-6; TRBD1 might be the D (6 bases). V lost 3 bases, J lost 2 bases, and 6 bases lay in between. The CDR3 extends over 14 amino acids. Germline CDR1 and CDR2: SGHRS and YFSETQ. The CDR3 DNA reads as TGCGCCAGCAGCTGGACAGCTGGGGCCAACGTCCTGACTTTC. Its protein product is CASSWTAGANVLTF.

The chain combines TRBV7-2 with TRBJ2-7; TRBD2 agrees at 7 bases. This CDR3 comprises 15 residues. The junction had 3 bases not matched to a gene; V was cut back by 1 base and J by 0 bases. CDR1 and CDR2 from the germline V gene are SGHTA and FQGNSA. The CDR3 DNA is TGTGCCAGCAGCTTAGATGGGACTAACTCCTACGAGCAGTACTTC. Amino acids: CASSLDGTNSYEQYF.

The rearrangement uses TRBV7-9 and TRBJ2-1, with 8 nucleotides matching TRBD1. This CDR3 contains 15 residues. J was trimmed by 2 bases and V by 5 bases; bases with no gene match: 5. The germline V gene has CDR1 SEHNR and CDR2 FQNEAQ (reference sequence). The CDR3 DNA reads TGTGCCAGCAGCCCCCGACAGGGGACCTACAATGAGCAGTTCTTC. Translation gives CASSPRQGTYNEQFF.

V usage is TRBV7-2 and J usage is TRBJ1-6, with no clear D. The CDR3 has 18 amino acids. Trimming cost V 4 bases and J 11 bases, with 27 bases left between them. Germline CDR1 and CDR2: SGHTA and FQGNSA. CDR3 loop: CASSSLVGLSPGHPPLHF. CDR3 DNA sequence: TGTGCCAGCAGCTCCTTAGTGGGCCTGTCTCCTGGGCACCCACCCCTCCACTTT.

The chain recombines TRBV6-5 with TRBJ2-3; 9 bases map to TRBD1. CDR1 and CDR2 from the germline V gene are MNHEY and SVGAGI. The trim removed 6 bases at V and 4 bases at J, leaving 8 bases unmatched. This CDR3 has 15 amino acids. CDR3 nucleotide sequence: TGTGCCAGCAGAAACCCGGGACAGGGCGCAGATACGCAGTATTTT. Its protein product is CASRNPGQGADTQYF.

The V gene is TRBV24-1, the J gene TRBJ2-7; TRBD1 matches at 7 bases. The CDR3 sequence is 15 residues long. The germline CDR1 and CDR2 sequences are KGHDR and SFDVKD. After removal of 4 bases from V and 4 bases from J, the junction contained 9 bases not matched to a gene. CDR3: CATSDAGGSTYEQYF. DNA of the CDR3: TGTGCCACCAGTGACGCAGGGGGTTCAACTTACGAGCAGTACTTC.

The chain combines TRBV4-2 with TRBJ2-2, with D possibly TRBD1 on 5 matching bases. CDR1 LGHNA and CDR2 YNFKEQ come from the germline V gene. Trimming pared 0 bases from V and 4 bases from J, leaving 6 bases between. The CDR3 length is 14 residues. DNA of the CDR3: TGTGCCAGCAGCCAAGACAGGGCCACCGGGGAGCTGTTTTTT. It encodes CASSQDRATGELFF.

The rearrangement uses TRBV6-5 and TRBJ1-3; a possible D gene is TRBD1 (5 bases). V gave up 0 bases and J gave up 1 base, with 10 bases separating them. CDR1 is MNHEY, CDR2 SVGAGI, per germline. The CDR3 totals 16 residues. CDR3 bases: TGTGCCAGCAGTTACTCGACGCCAGGGTCTGGAAACACCATATATTTT. It yields the protein CASSYSTPGSGNTIYF.

This clone has just a few counts. The chain is built from TRBV19 and TRBJ1-3, with D hard to call. The V gene lost 6 bases and the J gene lost 2 bases, with 8 bases spanning the gap. There are 13 residues in the CDR3. CDR1 is LNHDA and CDR2 is SQIVND in the germline V gene (reference sequence). CDR3 DNA: TGTGCCAGTAGGAAGGAGGCTGGAAACACCATATATTTT. This sequence encodes CASRKEAGNTIYF.

This rearrangement joins TRBV6-5 to TRBJ1-1; D is perhaps TRBD1 (5 bases). Germline CDR1 reads MNHEY; CDR2 reads SVGAGI. The CDR3 sequence is 15 residues long. Trimming took off 7 bases at V and 7 bases at J, with 22 bases between the two ends. CDR3: CASIRGSGGKGEAFF. The CDR3 DNA sequence: TGTGCCAGCATCCGCGGGTCCGGGGGGAAGGGTGAAGCTTTCTTT.

This clone was counted once. J is TRBJ2-7 and V is TRBV6-5, with TRBD1 identical over 7 bases. The germline CDR1 and CDR2 sequences are MNHEY and SVGAGI. The CDR3 length is 14 residues. V was pared by 5 bases and J by 0 bases, with 4 bases of the junction left unmatched. The chain's CDR3 is CASSRQGSSYEQYF. DNA of the CDR3: TGTGCCAGCAGTCGACAGGGAAGCTCCTACGAGCAGTACTTC.